The 22 T cell receptor beta chains in this list originate from one sample, sequenced in a study of post-analysis software for immune sequencing data. Points from the study as a whole: Controls showed lower frequencies than patients for four to six TRBV segments, and TRBV5-6, TRBV5-1 and TRBV20-1 were among these.

These TCRs' antigens remain unknown. Carried by the TCR beta cDNA libraries were unique molecular identifiers. TCRdb fed the PCR reads into MiXCR, producing one record per CDR3 protein. The sample holds about 380,000 distinct CDR3 sequences, less than 35% seen once. Sequenced material: blood. These TCRs come from a girl aged 5-17 years with multiple sclerosis.

The CDR3 loop is CASSFDFLGLLNTQYF. DNA for the CDR3: TGTGCCAGCAGTTTTGACTTCCTGGGTTTACTAAATACGCAGTATTTT. The chain is built from TRBV27 and TRBJ2-3, with D uncertain. V was pared by 3 bases and J by 7 bases, with 20 bases between. The CDR3 has 16 amino acids. Germline CDR1 and CDR2: MNHEY and SMNVEV (reference sequence).

This rearrangement joins TRBV3-1 to TRBJ1-3, with a tentative D call TRBD1 (6 bases). Trimming shortened V by 0 bases and J by 0 bases, and 18 bases separated the two germline ends. The length of the CDR3 is 19 residues. Germline V CDR1 and CDR2: LGHDT, YNNKEL (reference sequence). CDR3 in DNA: TGTGCCAGCAGCCAAGATTATTTAGGAGGGGGGATCTCTGGAAACACCATATATTTT. Translating it yields CASSQDYLGGGISGNTIYF.

This clonotype was seen a few times. The V gene is TRBV6-2 or TRBV6-3, the J gene TRBJ2-1, with D possibly TRBD1 on 6 matching bases. CDR1 is MNHEY and CDR2 is SVGEGT in the germline V gene. Deletions cut 6 bases from V and 9 bases from J, with 12 bases between. The CDR3 loop spans 12 amino acids. CDR3 coding DNA: TGTGCCAGCAGATCCACAGGGCTTGAGCAGTTCTTC. Translation: CASRSTGLEQFF.

This clonotype was detected only a few times. The chain joins TRBV11-2 to TRBJ2-5; 8 positions agree with TRBD2. Germline CDR1 is SGHAT and CDR2 is FQNNGV. Trimming cost V 0 bases and J 5 bases; bases outside gene matches: 8. CDR3 length equals 16 residues. This chain's CDR3 is CASSLEPGGAGETQYF. CDR3 DNA sequence: TGTGCCAGCAGCTTAGAACCCGGGGGGGCCGGTGAGACCCAGTACTTC.

V usage is TRBV4-1 and J usage is TRBJ2-2; the D is unclear. The CDR3 contains 14 residues. Germline assignment: CDR1 MGHRA and CDR2 YSYEKL. V lost 3 bases and J lost 3, with 8 bases in between. The CDR3 sequence: CASSQLLDTGELFF. CDR3 coding DNA: TGCGCCAGCAGCCAGCTACTCGACACCGGGGAGCTGTTTTTT.

The CDR3 sequence: CASSQEGGPRAYNEQFF. In DNA form, the CDR3 reads TGTGCCAGCAGCCAAGAAGGAGGACCAAGGGCCTACAATGAGCAGTTCTTC. The genes are TRBV3-1 and TRBJ2-1, with D maybe TRBD2 (5 bases). Trimming shortened V by 0 bases and J by 2 bases, and 14 bases separated the two germline ends. Germline CDR1 reads LGHDT; CDR2 reads YNNKEL (reference sequence). The CDR3 totals 17 residues.

The V call is TRBV18, the J call TRBJ2-3, with D possibly matching TRBD2 (5 bases). V shed 3 bases and J shed 5 bases, with 12 bases lying between them. Germline V lookup: CDR1 KGHSH, CDR2 LQKENI. The CDR3 runs 14 residues. DNA for the CDR3: TGTGCCAGCTCACCGGGAGAGGATGGAGATACGCAGTATTTT. This encodes CASSPGEDGDTQYF.

The chain combines TRBV29-1 with TRBJ1-2; the D gene is possibly TRBD1 (5 bases). V shed 5 bases and J shed 5 bases, with 18 bases lying between them. This CDR3 region has 14 residues. The germline CDR1 and CDR2 sequences are SQVTM and ANQGSEA. CDR3 DNA: TGCAGCGTTACCGGGACCCCCTATAGGTATGGCTACACCTTC. Its translation is CSVTGTPYRYGYTF.

This clonotype appeared a few times. J is TRBJ2-3 and V is TRBV2; tentatively, D is TRBD1 (6 bases). The germline CDR1 and CDR2 sequences are SNHLY and FYNNEI. Trimming cost V 4 bases and J 5 bases, with 19 bases left between them. The CDR3 spans 16 residues. The CDR3 spells CASSGQGIVPLDTQYF. The CDR3 DNA is TGTGCCAGCAGTGGGCAGGGGATTGTCCCTTTAGATACGCAGTATTTT.

This clonotype was counted only a few times. The chain recombines TRBV12-3 or TRBV12-4 with TRBJ2-1; 10 bases are shared with TRBD2. J lost 2 bases, V lost 5 bases, and 3 bases had no gene match. This CDR3 contains 15 residues. CDR3 in amino acids: CASSDSGGTYNEQFF. The CDR3 DNA reads TGTGCCAGCAGTGATAGCGGGGGGACCTACAATGAGCAGTTCTTC.

V and J are TRBV18 and TRBJ2-5, with D perhaps assigned TRBD1 or TRBD2 (5 bases each). The germline V and J ends were trimmed by 3 bases and 3 bases, with 11 bases remaining between them. CDR3 length equals 14 residues. In germline, CDR1 is KGHSH, CDR2 LQKENI. The CDR3 coding sequence is TGTGCCAGCTCACCGACAAGGGGAGAAGAGACCCAGTACTTC. Translation gives CASSPTRGEETQYF.

J is TRBJ2-1 and V is TRBV28, with 8 bases aligning to TRBD2. The CDR3 runs 16 residues. V was pared by 1 base and J by 4 bases, with 6 bases of the junction left unmatched. The V gene's germline CDR1 is MDHEN and CDR2 SYDVKM. This CDR3 is CASSLLGGGPYNEQFF. CDR3 DNA sequence: TGTGCCAGCAGTTTATTAGGCGGGGGGCCATACAATGAGCAGTTCTTC.

This chain connects TRBV6-5 to TRBJ2-1, with 10 bases matching TRBD1. This CDR3 region has 16 residues. Germline V gene data show CDR1 as MNHEY and CDR2 as SVGAGI. V was clipped by 6 bases and J by 6 bases; unmatched bases: 11. The DNA for the CDR3 is TGTGCCAGCAGCCAACCCGGGACAGGGGCTCGCAATGAGCAGTTCTTC. Protein: CASSQPGTGARNEQFF.

A note on this clonotype: One junction end disagrees with the germline gene, perhaps due to a read error. The V gene is TRBV28, the J gene TRBJ1-5; tentatively, D is TRBD1 (5 bases). The CDR3 length is 13 residues. The germline CDR1 and CDR2 sequences are MDHEN and SYDVKM. CDR3 amino acids: CASSGGSHQPQHF. Written as DNA, the CDR3 is TGTGCCAGCAGTGGGGGTAGCCATCAGCCCCAGCATTTT.

In its sample, this clonotype was seen once. The chain links TRBV7-9 to TRBJ2-5, with TRBD2 as a possible D gene (6 bases). The V end lost 7 bases, the J end lost 11 bases, and 26 bases lay between the germline ends. The CDR3 sequence is 15 residues long. Germline V gives CDR1 SEHNR, CDR2 FQNEAQ (reference sequence). The CDR3 sequence: CASNSSGENKLVQYF. As DNA, the CDR3 is TGTGCCAGCAACTCCTCGGGGGAAAATAAATTAGTGCAGTACTTC. The full variable domain, rest sourced from reference TRBV7-9 and TRBJ2-5, is DTGVSQNPRHKITKRGQNVTFRCDPISEHNRLYWYRQTLGQGPEFLTYFQNEAQLEKSRLLSDRFSAERPKGSFSTLEIQRTEQGDSAMYLCASNSSGENKLVQYFGPGTRLLVL.

The V call is TRBV20-1, the J call TRBJ2-7; D is possibly TRBD1 or TRBD2 (5 bases each). Germline V CDR1 and CDR2: DFQATT, SNEGSKA (reference sequence). Trimming stripped 4 bases from V and 5 bases from J, with 12 bases between. This CDR3 comprises 12 residues. CDR3 in DNA: TGCAGTGCTATAGGGACGGGCCACGAGCAGTACTTC. Protein sequence: CSAIGTGHEQYF.

This clonotype occurred a few times. The gene calls are TRBV27 and TRBJ1-2; 8 bases are shared with TRBD1. The CDR3 extends over 15 amino acids. Germline CDR1 is MNHEY and CDR2 is SMNVEV (reference sequence). With V trimmed by 7 bases and J by 4 bases, 11 bases remained unmatched. CDR3 in DNA: TGTGCCAGCAAATCCCAGGACAGGGTCGCCTATGGCTACACCTTC. Translated, it gives CASKSQDRVAYGYTF.

The gene calls are TRBV4-1 and TRBJ2-7; 10 bases are shared with TRBD2. V dropped 3 bases and J dropped 0; count of bases not matched to a gene: 2. This CDR3 contains 15 residues. Germline V gene sequence: CDR1 MGHRA, CDR2 YSYEKL. The CDR3 DNA reads TGCGCCAGCAGCCACGGACTAGCGGACTCCTACGAGCAGTACTTC. As protein: CASSHGLADSYEQYF.

This clonotype was seen more than once but under ten times. This chain uses TRBV5-1 with TRBJ1-2; possible D gene TRBD1, 5 bases. CDR3 size: 13 residues. Trimming pared 0 bases from V and 8 bases from J, leaving 11 bases between. Germline lookup yields CDR1 SGHRS and CDR2 YFSETQ. DNA of the CDR3: TGCGCCAGCAGCTTGGGACAGAATTCCGGCTACACCTTC. It encodes CASSLGQNSGYTF.

This chain uses TRBV12-3 or TRBV12-4 with TRBJ1-6; D possibly corresponds to TRBD1 (6 bases). V lost 1 base and J lost 8, with 18 bases in between. CDR3 length equals 17 residues. The CDR3: CASSLEVGGSVDSPLHF. In nucleotides, the CDR3 is TGTGCCAGCAGTTTAGAGGTAGGGGGATCGGTGGATTCACCCCTCCACTTT.

The sample holds many counts of this clonotype. This chain joins TRBV29-1 and TRBJ2-3; D remains ambiguous. The CDR3 has 14 residues. Germline V gene lookup returns CDR1 SQVTM and CDR2 ANQGSEA. Trimming removed 4 bases at V and 4 bases at J, with 15 bases between. CDR3 loop: CSVAPTLNADTQYF. The CDR3 DNA follows: TGCAGCGTTGCACCGACCCTCAACGCAGATACGCAGTATTTT.

The chain couples TRBV7-2 to TRBJ2-1; 7 bases match TRBD1. Germline V gives CDR1 SGHTA, CDR2 FQGNSA. After removal of 5 bases from V and 3 bases from J, the junction contained 13 bases not matched to a gene. The CDR3 sequence is 17 residues long. CDR3 bases: TGTGCCAGCAGCGGGCGGGCCGGGACAGCCCTCTACAATGAGCAGTTCTTC. As protein: CASSGRAGTALYNEQFF.